The 24 T cell receptor beta chains in this list originate from one sample, sequenced in a study of CD8+ T cells in alopecia areata. RNA was isolated and reverse transcribed to cDNA, the sequencing template. Repertoires were generated with immunoSEQ multiplex PCR, while TCRdb's copy carries only in-frame clones and drops some. The data show around 190,000 clones, about three fifths seen once. Treatment described: oral pan-JAK inhibitor, 5-10 mg twice daily. Sequenced material: CD4+ T cells sorted from blood, taken at week 4, from a patient treated with tofacitinib. These receptors came from a human donor with alopecia areata.

The count of this clone is one. The chain joins TRBV10-3 to TRBJ1-2, with unresolved D. The germline V gene encodes CDR1 ENHRY and CDR2 SYGVKD. The CDR3 runs 14 residues. V dropped 3 bases and J dropped 4 bases, with 12 bases sitting between them. The CDR3 protein is CAISEIRQSYGYTF. The CDR3 region has the DNA TGTGCCATCAGTGAAATTCGGCAGTCCTATGGCTACACCTTC.

This clone has only one observation. The gene calls are TRBV29-1 and TRBJ2-2; tentative D call: TRBD2 (6 bases). The germline V gene has CDR1 SQVTM and CDR2 ANQGSEA. Between the trimmed V and J ends, which lost 7 bases and 8 bases, there was a span of 20 bases. The CDR3 covers 14 residues. In DNA, the CDR3 is TGCAGCGCCACCGGGACCGCGGGGTCTGGGGAGCTGTTTTTT. This codes for CSATGTAGSGELFF.

The J gene is TRBJ2-4, the V gene TRBV4-2; D uncertain. This CDR3 has 14 amino acids. Germline-derived CDR1 and CDR2 are LGHNA and YNFKEQ. Trimming left V 0 bases short and J 8 bases short, with 11 bases between. Here the CDR3 reads CASSQEQLKDIQYF. In DNA, the CDR3 is TGTGCCAGCAGCCAAGAGCAGCTTAAGGACATTCAGTACTTC.

This clone was seen only once. The CDR3 nucleotides are TGTGCCAGCAGTAAGGCTCTAAGCGGGAGGTACACCGGGGAGCTGTTTTTT. Its translation: CASSKALSGRYTGELFF. The chain carries TRBV28 and TRBJ2-2; TRBD2 agrees at 9 bases. Trimming cost V 5 bases and J 3 bases; bases outside gene matches: 10. There are 17 residues in the CDR3. Germline values: CDR1 MDHEN, CDR2 SYDVKM.

The chain links TRBV29-1 to TRBJ1-2; no clear D gene. V lost 4 bases and J lost 1, with 13 bases in between. The CDR3 is 14 amino acids. Germline values: CDR1 SQVTM, CDR2 ANQGSEA. Here the CDR3 DNA reads TGCAGCGTTGTCGCCCAACCACGTAACTATGGCTACACCTTC. Translation gives CSVVAQPRNYGYTF.

Turning to this clone: A read error may account for a junction end that differs from germline. V and J are TRBV30 and TRBJ2-7, with D perhaps TRBD1 (5 bases). This CDR3 has 13 residues. Germline V gene sequence: CDR1 GTSNPN, CDR2 SVGIG (reference sequence). CDR3 bases: TGTGCCTGGAGTGATGCAGGGTTTGCTCCTAGGGACTTC. Residues: CAWSDAGFAPRDF.

This clone was recorded once. This chain connects TRBV29-1 to TRBJ2-7, with a tentative D call TRBD1 (5 bases). Germline-derived CDR1 and CDR2 are SQVTM and ANQGSEA. V gave up 6 bases and J gave up 3 bases, with 15 bases separating them. This CDR3 contains 13 residues. Here the CDR3 DNA reads TGCAGCGTACAGGACAACCGCGACTACGAGCAGTACTTC. It specifies CSVQDNRDYEQYF.

This chain connects TRBV29-1 to TRBJ2-2, with D possibly matching TRBD2 (5 bases). This CDR3 is 16 amino acids long. From germline, CDR1 is SQVTM and CDR2 ANQGSEA. V shed 4 bases and J shed 9 bases, with 24 bases lying between them. The CDR3 DNA reads as TGCAGCGTTGTGGCCTTGGACTCCTTGGATGAGCGGGAGCTGTTTTTT. Encoded protein: CSVVALDSLDERELFF.

This chain links TRBV29-1 with TRBJ1-1; no reliable D call. This CDR3 is 14 amino acids long. Germline V CDR1 and CDR2: SQVTM, ANQGSEA. Trimming left V 0 bases short and J 0 bases short, with 8 bases between. The CDR3 DNA follows: TGCAGCGTTGAAGATCCGACTGTGAACACTGAAGCTTTCTTT. It specifies CSVEDPTVNTEAFF.

This chain connects TRBV6-5 to TRBJ1-1, with TRBD1 identical over 7 bases. This CDR3 spans 14 amino acids. Per germline, CDR1 MNHEY and CDR2 SVGAGI. V shed 0 bases and J 7 bases; nucleotides not matched to a gene: 5. The CDR3 loop reads CASSYSGTVNEAFF. The CDR3 nucleotides are TGTGCCAGCAGTTACTCTGGGACAGTTAATGAAGCTTTCTTT.

This rearrangement joins TRBV5-6 to TRBJ2-1, with 7 positions matching TRBD2. Germline V gives CDR1 SGHDT, CDR2 YYEEEE. This CDR3 is 15 amino acids long. J was trimmed by 2 bases and V by 5 bases; bases with no gene match: 7. The CDR3, as DNA: TGTGCCAGCAGTTTAAGCGGGACTACCTACAATGAGCAGTTCTTC. It specifies CASSLSGTTYNEQFF. The full variable domain, its missing parts supplied by reference TRBV5-6 and TRBJ2-1, is DAGVTQSPTHLIKTRGQQVTLRCSPKSGHDTVSWYQQALGQGPQFIFQYYEEEERQRGNFPDRFSGHQFPNYSSELNVNALLLGDSALYLCASSLSGTTYNEQFFGPGTRLTVL.

V and J are TRBV29-1 and TRBJ2-3; 11 nucleotides agree with TRBD2. J gave up 3 bases and V 4 bases, and 3 bases lay outside the gene matches. This CDR3 has 14 amino acids. Looked up from germline, CDR1 is SQVTM and CDR2 is ANQGSEA. The CDR3 spells CSVAVAGGTDTQYF. The DNA for the CDR3 is TGCAGCGTTGCGGTAGCGGGAGGGACAGATACGCAGTATTTT.

The chain is built from TRBV28 and TRBJ2-4, with 12 bases matching TRBD2. This CDR3 spans 16 amino acids. Trimming removed 3 bases from V and 6 bases from J; junction bases left unmatched: 6. Germline V gives CDR1 MDHEN, CDR2 SYDVKM. CDR3 DNA sequence: TGTGCCAGCAGTTTCCCCGGACTAGCGGGATTAAACATTCAGTACTTC. This sequence encodes CASSFPGLAGLNIQYF. Full variable domain (rest looked up from reference TRBV28 and TRBJ2-4): DVKVTQSSRYLVKRTGEKVFLECVQDMDHENMFWYRQDPGLGLRLIYFSYDVKMKEKGDIPEGYSVSREKKERFSLILESASTNQTSMYLCASSFPGLAGLNIQYFGAGTRLSVL.

The chain employs TRBV30 and TRBJ1-2; D may be TRBD1 (5 bases). Per germline, CDR1 GTSNPN and CDR2 SVGIG (reference sequence). V lost 4 bases and J 8 bases, leaving 17 bases between the germline ends. The CDR3 spans 13 residues. CDR3 sequence: CAWKGRAEDGYTF. CDR3 DNA: TGTGCCTGGAAGGGCAGGGCAGAAGACGGCTACACCTTC.

V is TRBV25-1 and J is TRBJ1-5; D might be TRBD1 (5 bases). V was shortened by 1 base and J by 1 base, with 8 bases between the two germline ends. The CDR3 totals 15 residues. CDR1 MGHDK and CDR2 SYGVNS come from the germline V gene. The CDR3 protein is CASSESQGSNQPQHF. CDR3 DNA sequence: TGTGCCAGCAGTGAATCCCAGGGAAGCAATCAGCCCCAGCATTTT.

V usage is TRBV7-2 and J usage is TRBJ1-5; D is possibly TRBD1 (5 bases). Germline values: CDR1 SGHTA, CDR2 FQGNSA. V shed 1 base and J shed 0 bases, with 7 bases lying between them. CDR3 size: 15 residues. The CDR3 protein is CASSLGRASNQPQHF. CDR3 DNA: TGTGCCAGCAGCTTAGGCAGGGCTAGCAATCAGCCCCAGCATTTT.

In its sample, this clone was seen a few times. The chain uses TRBV28 and TRBJ1-5; D gene unclear. Trimming left V 7 bases short and J 1 base short, with 14 bases between. The CDR3 is 15 amino acids. In germline, CDR1 is MDHEN, CDR2 SYDVKM. The CDR3 loop reads CASTPMLLSNQPQHF. CDR3 sequence (DNA): TGTGCCAGCACCCCTATGCTACTGAGCAATCAGCCCCAGCATTTT.

The chain recombines TRBV29-1 with TRBJ2-3; tentative D call: TRBD2 (6 bases). The length of the CDR3 is 14 residues. The germline CDR1 and CDR2 sequences are SQVTM and ANQGSEA. V was cut by 7 bases and J by 2 bases, with 16 bases left in between. CDR3 amino acids: CSGSAGPYTDTQYF. CDR3 nucleotide sequence: TGCAGCGGGAGCGCGGGACCGTACACAGATACGCAGTATTTT.

V is TRBV29-1 and J is TRBJ2-2; no reliable D call. Trimming took 7 bases from V and 2 from J, leaving 11 bases between them. Germline CDR1 SQVTM, CDR2 ANQGSEA. This CDR3 region has 13 residues. CDR3 DNA: TGCAGCGGACGGACGGACAACACCGGGGAGCTGTTTTTT. This gives the protein CSGRTDNTGELFF.

This rearrangement joins TRBV6-5 to TRBJ1-1; D gene uncertain. The V end was cut by 5 bases, the J end by 4 bases, with 11 bases between. Germline CDR1 and CDR2: MNHEY and SVGAGI. This CDR3 spans 13 amino acids. CDR3 loop: CASSKLRATEAFF. CDR3 nucleotide sequence: TGTGCCAGCAGTAAACTTCGGGCCACTGAAGCTTTCTTT.

There are a few counts of this clone. The CDR3 region is CASSYSRGEGTDTQYF. The CDR3 nucleotides are TGTGCCAGCAGTTACTCTCGGGGAGAAGGGACAGATACGCAGTATTTT. This chain joins TRBV6-5 and TRBJ2-3, with TRBD2 as a possible D gene (5 bases). The CDR3 spans 16 residues. From germline, CDR1 is MNHEY and CDR2 SVGAGI. V was trimmed by 0 bases and J by 3 bases, leaving 13 bases between them.

The chain has TRBV29-1 and TRBJ2-7, with 7 positions matching TRBD2. The CDR3 covers 12 residues. J was trimmed by 7 bases and V by 4 bases; bases with no gene match: 7. Germline values: CDR1 SQVTM, CDR2 ANQGSEA. Written as DNA, the CDR3 is TGCAGCGTTGCTCTAAGAGCGGGGGAGCAGTACTTC. It encodes CSVALRAGEQYF.

The CDR3 spells CSVARAGDTQYF. The CDR3 DNA sequence: TGCAGCGTTGCCAGGGCCGGAGATACGCAGTATTTT. This sequence joins TRBV29-1 and TRBJ2-3; D possibly corresponds to TRBD1 (5 bases). The V end was cut by 4 bases, the J end by 5 bases, with 10 bases between. CDR3 length equals 12 residues. The V gene's germline CDR1 is SQVTM and CDR2 ANQGSEA.

The chain has TRBV5-4 and TRBJ1-2; D is unclear. Germline V lookup: CDR1 SGHNT, CDR2 YYREEE (reference sequence). CDR3 length: 14 amino acids. The ends were cut back, 0 bases at V and 1 base at J, with 7 bases in the middle. In DNA, the CDR3 is TGTGCCAGCAGCTTGGGCAGGAGTAACTATGGCTACACCTTC. Its protein is CASSLGRSNYGYTF. The complete variable domain, with remaining parts taken from reference TRBV5-4 and TRBJ1-2, reads ETGVTQSPTHLIKTRGQQVTLRCSSQSGHNTVSWYQQALGQGPQFIFQYYREEENGRGNFPPRFSGLQFPNYSSELNVNALELDDSALYLCASSLGRSNYGYTFGSGTRLTVV.